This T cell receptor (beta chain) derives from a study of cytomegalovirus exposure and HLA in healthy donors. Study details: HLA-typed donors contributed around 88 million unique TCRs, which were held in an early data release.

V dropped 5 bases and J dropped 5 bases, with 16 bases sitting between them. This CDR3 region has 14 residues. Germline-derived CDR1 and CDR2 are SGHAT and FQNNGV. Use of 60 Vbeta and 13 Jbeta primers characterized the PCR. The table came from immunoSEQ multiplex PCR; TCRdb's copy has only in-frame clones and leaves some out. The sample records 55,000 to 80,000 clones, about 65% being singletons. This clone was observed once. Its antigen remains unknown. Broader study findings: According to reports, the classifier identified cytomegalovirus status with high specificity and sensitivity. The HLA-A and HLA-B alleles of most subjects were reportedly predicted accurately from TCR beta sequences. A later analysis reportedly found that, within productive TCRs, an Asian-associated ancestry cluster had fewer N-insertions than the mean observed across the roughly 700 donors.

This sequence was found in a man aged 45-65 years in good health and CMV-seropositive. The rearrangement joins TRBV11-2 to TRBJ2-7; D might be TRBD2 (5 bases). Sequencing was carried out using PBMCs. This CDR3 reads CASSPTVGRNEQYF. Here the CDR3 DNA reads TGTGCCAGCAGCCCTACTGTAGGGAGAAACGAGCAGTACTTC.